One and the same sample provided the 20 T cell receptor beta chains below, sequenced in a study of cytomegalovirus exposure and HLA in healthy donors. PCR was performed using 60 Vbeta and 13 Jbeta primers. Some clones are missing from TCRdb's copy, which holds only in-frame ones; the method was immunoSEQ multiplex PCR. Among 150,000 to 200,000 clones listed, around 82% were seen once. Sample: PBMCs. The origin of the receptors is a woman aged 25 to 39 in good health and CMV-seropositive.

V usage is TRBV5-1 and J usage is TRBJ2-5; weak D call: TRBD2 (6 bases). Germline CDR1 and CDR2: SGHRS and YFSETQ. CDR3 size: 15 residues. V was pared by 5 bases and J by 5 bases, with 19 bases between. The CDR3 region is CASRVGGRLRETQYF. DNA of the CDR3: TGCGCCAGCAGAGTAGGAGGGAGATTAAGGGAGACCCAGTACTTC. Together with reference TRBV5-1 and TRBJ2-5, the CDR3 gives the full variable domain: KAGVTQTPRYLIKTRGQQVTLSCSPISGHRSVSWYQQTPGQGLQFLFEYFSETQRNKGNFPGRFSGRQFSNSRSEMNVSTLELGDSALYLCASRVGGRLRETQYFGPGTRLLVL.

The rearrangement joins TRBV12-1 to TRBJ2-7; the D call in the table, TRBD1, was not verified against the DNA. TRBV12-1 is a recognized pseudogene. The CDR3 contains 12 residues. CDR3 nucleotide sequence: TGTGCCAGCAGCTTGACAGGCTACGAGCAGTACTTC. Protein sequence: CASSLTGYEQYF.

This chain joins TRBV19 and TRBJ2-4, with D perhaps TRBD2 (5 bases). Trimming removed 5 bases at V and 7 bases at J, with 15 bases between. The CDR3 length is 14 residues. The germline gives CDR1 LNHDA, CDR2 SQIVND (reference sequence). The CDR3 region has the DNA TGTGCCAGTAGTGCCCACGTGGTAGCGAACATTCAGTACTTC. Its protein is CASSAHVVANIQYF.

J is TRBJ2-7 and V is TRBV29-1; D might be TRBD2 (6 bases). Trimming cost V 1 base and J 4 bases, with 14 bases left between them. CDR3 length: 14 amino acids. Looked up from germline, CDR1 is SQVTM and CDR2 is ANQGSEA. The CDR3 nucleotides read TGCAGCGTTGAAGTGGGAGGCGGGGTATACGAGCAGTACTTC. Amino acids: CSVEVGGGVYEQYF.

This chain uses TRBV6-5 with TRBJ2-2; 8 bases agree with TRBD2. Germline V gives CDR1 MNHEY, CDR2 SVGAGI. V shed 6 bases, J shed 2 bases, and the junction held 5 bases outside the gene matches. There are 15 residues in the CDR3. The CDR3 reads CASSRVAGNTGELFF. CDR3 sequence (DNA): TGTGCCAGCAGCCGCGTAGCGGGAAACACCGGGGAGCTGTTTTTT.

The genes are TRBV19 and TRBJ2-3; weak D call: TRBD1 (5 bases). This CDR3 spans 14 amino acids. Trimming shortened V by 2 bases and J by 1 base, and 7 bases separated the two germline ends. Looked up from germline, CDR1 is LNHDA and CDR2 is SQIVND (reference sequence). CDR3 region: CASSILGGTDTQYF. DNA for the CDR3: TGTGCCAGTAGTATATTAGGGGGCACAGATACGCAGTATTTT.

The chain combines TRBV14 with TRBJ1-1; no firm D call. Trimming removed 0 bases at V and 5 bases at J, with 16 bases between. CDR3 length: 16 residues. Germline V gives CDR1 SGHDN, CDR2 FVKESK. CDR3 in DNA: TGTGCCAGCAGCCAAGATAAGGGCTCCCCGGGAACTGAAGCTTTCTTT. It encodes CASSQDKGSPGTEAFF. The entire variable domain, with the rest obtained from reference TRBV14 and TRBJ1-1, is as follows: EAGVTQFPSHSVIEKGQTVTLRCDPISGHDNLYWYRRVMGKEIKFLLHFVKESKQDESGMPNNRFLAERTGGTYSTLKVQPAELEDSGVYFCASSQDKGSPGTEAFFGQGTRLTVV.

This clone was seen a single time. The gene calls are TRBV18 and TRBJ2-4, with 11 nucleotides matching TRBD2. The CDR3 is 17 amino acids. J lost 3 bases, V lost 3 bases, and 7 bases had no gene match. Germline V gene data show CDR1 as KGHSH and CDR2 as LQKENI. The CDR3 is CASSPLAGGGGKNIQYF. As DNA, the CDR3 is TGTGCCAGCTCACCCCTAGCGGGAGGTGGGGGCAAAAACATTCAGTACTTC.

This chain connects TRBV19 to TRBJ1-5, with 7 bases fitting TRBD1. The CDR3 totals 16 residues. With 2 bases clipped from V and 2 bases from J, the junction kept 6 bases outside the gene matches. The germline CDR1 and CDR2 sequences are LNHDA and SQIVND (reference sequence). The chain's CDR3 is CASSIRHRGGNQPQHF. The CDR3 DNA sequence: TGTGCCAGTAGTATACGTCACAGGGGAGGCAATCAGCCCCAGCATTTT.

The chain's CDR3 is CASSLSSGAPNTIYF. The CDR3 DNA reads TGTGCCAGCAGCTTGTCTTCTGGGGCCCCGAACACCATATATTTT. This chain uses TRBV5-4 with TRBJ1-3; TRBD1 might be the D (5 bases). The CDR3 has 15 amino acids. Germline V gene sequence: CDR1 SGHNT, CDR2 YYREEE (reference sequence). V lost 1 base, J lost 7 bases, and 15 bases lay in between.

This chain connects TRBV27 to TRBJ2-5; a possible D gene is TRBD1 (5 bases). The J call may not be correct, given that the DNA end is closer to TRBJ2-7. This CDR3 has 11 residues. Germline V gene data show CDR1 as MNHEY and CDR2 as SMNVEV (reference sequence). The CDR3 nucleotides are TGTGCCAGCAGTTTCAGGGCCGAGCAGTACTTC. Translating it yields CASSFRAEQYF.

This chain joins TRBV6-6 and TRBJ2-7, with 8 bases lining up with TRBD1. The CDR3 loop spans 13 amino acids. Trimming at V came to 6 bases and at J to 6 bases, leaving 7 bases not matched to a gene. CDR1 and CDR2 (germline): MNHNY, SVGAGI (reference sequence). The CDR3 DNA reads TGTGCCAGCAGGAGGACAGGGAGCGGCGAGCAGTACTTC. Its protein is CASRRTGSGEQYF.

In regard to this clone: One junction end disagrees with the germline gene, perhaps due to a read error. V is TRBV7-9 and J is TRBJ1-1; D perhaps matches TRBD1 (6 bases). The CDR3 is made up of 11 amino acids. Germline-derived CDR1 and CDR2 are SEHNR and FQNEAQ (reference sequence). CDR3 protein: CSSSRTVGAFF. DNA of the CDR3: TGTTCCAGCAGCAGGACAGTGGGGGCTTTCTTT.

This chain uses TRBV25-1 with TRBJ2-2, with D possibly TRBD1 on 6 matching bases. Germline CDR1 MGHDK, CDR2 SYGVNS. The CDR3 has 14 amino acids. V was pared by 5 bases and J by 5 bases, with 12 bases between. CDR3 in amino acids: CASSKRGSTGELFF. The CDR3 bases are TGTGCCAGCAGTAAGAGGGGGAGTACCGGGGAGCTGTTTTTT.

The gene calls are TRBV7-2 and TRBJ2-4, with D perhaps TRBD2 (7 bases). Trimming removed 1 base at V and 0 bases at J, with 13 bases between. The CDR3 extends over 17 amino acids. CDR1 and CDR2 from the germline V gene are SGHTA and FQGNSA. The CDR3 region is CASSLEGGSLAKNIQYF. DNA for the CDR3: TGTGCCAGCAGCTTAGAGGGGGGGAGCCTAGCCAAAAACATTCAGTACTTC.

The genes are TRBV19 and TRBJ1-5; the D is unclear. V was cut by 5 bases and J by 0 bases, with 11 bases left in between. The CDR3 is made up of 15 amino acids. Germline assignment: CDR1 LNHDA and CDR2 SQIVND (reference sequence). CDR3 nucleotide sequence: TGTGCCAGTAGTGTCAACAGAGATAGCAATCAGCCCCAGCATTTT. Its protein product is CASSVNRDSNQPQHF.

A few counts support this clone. This rearrangement joins TRBV5-1 to TRBJ2-5; TRBD1 is a possible D gene (5 bases). The DNA end favors TRBJ2-7, so the J call may be wrong. The CDR3 totals 12 residues. Germline V gene sequence: CDR1 SGHRS, CDR2 YFSETQ. The CDR3, as DNA: TGCGCCAGCAGCCCGGACACCTACGAGCAGTACTTC. Amino acids: CASSPDTYEQYF.

This clone has a handful of counts. The rearrangement uses TRBV28 and TRBJ1-1; 7 positions match TRBD1. The germline gives CDR1 MDHEN, CDR2 SYDVKM. The trim removed 3 bases at V and 5 bases at J, leaving 6 bases unmatched. The CDR3 sequence is 14 residues long. CDR3 coding DNA: TGTGCCAGCAGTTTCGACAGGGTAGGGACTGAAGCTTTCTTT. Encoded protein: CASSFDRVGTEAFF.

The chain combines TRBV29-1 with TRBJ1-2, with D possibly matching TRBD1 (6 bases). Germline assignment: CDR1 SQVTM and CDR2 ANQGSEA. V lost 5 bases, J lost 8 bases, and 9 bases lay in between. The CDR3 covers 10 residues. The CDR3: CSVLGGGYTF. CDR3 sequence (DNA): TGCAGCGTTTTAGGGGGAGGCTACACCTTC.

This chain links TRBV28 with TRBJ1-3, with 8 bases aligning to TRBD1. The germline gives CDR1 MDHEN, CDR2 SYDVKM. V lost 6 bases to trimming and J lost 8 bases; unmatched junction nucleotides: 9. The CDR3 has 14 amino acids. CDR3 nucleotides: TGTGCCAGCAGAGTGACAGGGGTTGATTACACCATATATTTT. Translating gives CASRVTGVDYTIYF.